A single sample is the source of the 21 T cell receptor beta chains below, sequenced in a study of identical twins. TCRdb used MiXCR to reprocess the 5' RACE reads, holding one entry per CDR3 protein. The sample gives roughly 700,000 distinct CDR3 sequences, 8.6% of which show up once; approximately 0.94% is in the top ten. This same sample was also taken into another study, of yellow fever vaccine responses in identical twins.

Sequencing used PBMCs. The receptors derive from a woman under 30 in good health.

V and J are TRBV6-2 or TRBV6-3 and TRBJ2-7; D uncertain. Germline values: CDR1 MNHEY, CDR2 SVGEGT. The CDR3 extends over 12 amino acids. The V end lost 6 bases, the J end lost 9 bases, and 15 bases lay between the germline ends. The CDR3 sequence: CASRLETGRQYF. The CDR3 bases are TGTGCCAGCAGGCTAGAAACGGGTCGGCAGTACTTC.

This clonotype was recorded at least ten times. The rearrangement uses TRBV15 and TRBJ2-1; D is perhaps TRBD2 (6 bases). CDR3 length: 15 residues. Germline V gene data show CDR1 as LNHNV and CDR2 as YYDKDF (reference sequence). V was clipped by 7 bases and J by 4 bases, with 17 bases between them. The CDR3 DNA follows: TGTGCCACCAAACGGGGCGGGACGGATTACAATGAGCAGTTCTTC. It yields the protein CATKRGGTDYNEQFF.

This clonotype was seen repeatedly, ten times or more. V gene TRBV25-1 combines with J gene TRBJ2-5, with 9 bases that match TRBD1. From germline, CDR1 is MGHDK and CDR2 SYGVNS. Trimming took 7 bases from V and 4 from J; bases not matched to a gene: 4. This CDR3 is 13 amino acids long. The CDR3 DNA reads as TGTGCCAGCAATAAGGACAGGGGAGAGACCCAGTACTTC. It translates to CASNKDRGETQYF. The full variable domain, rest sourced from reference TRBV25-1 and TRBJ2-5, is EADIYQTPRYLVIGTGKKITLECSQTMGHDKMYWYQQDPGMELHLIHYSYGVNSTEKGDLSSESTVSRIRTEHFPLTLESARPSHTSQYLCASNKDRGETQYFGPGTRLLVL.

In this sample, this clonotype turned up many times. This chain joins TRBV12-3 or TRBV12-4 and TRBJ2-5, with 11 bases identical to TRBD2. The CDR3 contains 16 residues. J was trimmed by 2 bases and V by 5 bases; bases with no gene match: 7. The CDR3 sequence is CASSPRLAGFQETQYF. The CDR3 region has the DNA TGTGCCAGCAGTCCTCGACTAGCGGGGTTTCAAGAGACCCAGTACTTC.

In its sample, this clonotype was seen a few times. V gene TRBV3-1 combines with J gene TRBJ2-1; possibly TRBD1 for D (5 bases). CDR3 length equals 17 residues. Trimming cost V 4 bases and J 5 bases, with 21 bases left between them. The germline gives CDR1 LGHDT, CDR2 YNNKEL (reference sequence). For the CDR3, the DNA is TGTGCCAGCAGCCGGGGCAGATCCCCCGCCGACCACAATGAGCAGTTCTTC. Translated: CASSRGRSPADHNEQFF.

The V call is TRBV7-9, the J call TRBJ2-7; D remains unclear. Germline loops: CDR1 SEHNR, CDR2 FQNEAQ (reference sequence). Trimming shortened V by 1 base and J by 2 bases, and 9 bases separated the two germline ends. The CDR3 is 14 amino acids. CDR3 sequence reads: CASSLGQVPYEQYF. As DNA, the CDR3 is TGTGCCAGCAGCTTAGGCCAAGTTCCCTACGAGCAGTACTTC.

This clonotype was seen repeatedly, ten times or more. The J gene is TRBJ2-2, the V gene TRBV28, with 11 bases aligning to TRBD2. Trimming cost V 3 bases and J 6 bases; bases outside gene matches: 6. CDR3 length: 16 residues. Per germline, CDR1 MDHEN and CDR2 SYDVKM. CDR3 nucleotide sequence: TGTGCCAGCAGTTTGGTGCTAGCGGGAGGTCCCGGGGAGCTGTTTTTT. Translated: CASSLVLAGGPGELFF.

This chain joins TRBV29-1 and TRBJ2-3; D may be TRBD1 (5 bases). Germline V gene lookup returns CDR1 SQVTM and CDR2 ANQGSEA. Trimming stripped 5 bases from V and 3 bases from J, with 12 bases between. The CDR3 consists of 13 residues. The CDR3 DNA is TGCAGCGTTTACGGCAGGGCGACAGATACGCAGTATTTT. Translation: CSVYGRATDTQYF.

The chain links TRBV18 to TRBJ2-7; 7 nucleotides agree with TRBD2. The junction had 5 bases not matched to a gene; V was cut back by 3 bases and J by 3 bases. The CDR3 contains 14 residues. The germline V gene encodes CDR1 KGHSH and CDR2 LQKENI. The chain's CDR3 is CASSPPGGFYEQYF. CDR3 sequence (DNA): TGTGCCAGCTCACCGCCGGGAGGCTTCTACGAGCAGTACTTC.

This chain joins TRBV28 and TRBJ2-2, with 11 bases identical to TRBD2. Germline CDR1 MDHEN, CDR2 SYDVKM. Unmatched junction bases numbered 4, after V lost 5 bases and J lost 5 bases. The CDR3 is 15 residues long. This CDR3 is CASSQGLAATGELFF. Written as DNA, the CDR3 is TGTGCCAGCAGTCAGGGACTAGCGGCGACCGGGGAGCTGTTTTTT.

The chain carries TRBV12-3 or TRBV12-4 and TRBJ2-3; tentatively, D is TRBD2 (6 bases). The CDR3 has 15 amino acids. V shed 3 bases and J shed 0 bases, with 10 bases lying between them. For the CDR3, the DNA is TGTGCCAGCAGTTTCGGAGGGTGGAGCACAGATACGCAGTATTTT. It is translated as CASSFGGWSTDTQYF.

The V and J genes are TRBV10-3 and TRBJ2-3; D is possibly TRBD1 or TRBD2 (5 bases each). Trimming cost V 6 bases and J 0 bases, with 22 bases left between them. The CDR3 extends over 18 amino acids. The germline V gene has CDR1 ENHRY and CDR2 SYGVKD. In DNA, the CDR3 is TGTGCCATCAGGAAATCCCCCGGGACGGAAAATAGCACAGATACGCAGTATTTT. Its translation: CAIRKSPGTENSTDTQYF.

The chain links TRBV20-1 to TRBJ2-3, with unresolved D. Germline V gives CDR1 DFQATT, CDR2 SNEGSKA (reference sequence). The CDR3 has 16 amino acids. V was pared by 0 bases and J by 1 base, with 14 bases between. CDR3 protein: CSARDTGTPRTDTQYF. CDR3 nucleotide sequence: TGCAGTGCTAGAGATACGGGCACCCCTCGCACAGATACGCAGTATTTT.

This clonotype was counted at least ten times. V is TRBV6-1 and J is TRBJ2-7; TRBD2 aligns across 8 bases. Per germline, CDR1 MNHNS and CDR2 SASEGT. CDR3 length: 15 amino acids. The V segment lost 6 bases and the J segment 5 bases; nucleotides outside the gene matches: 12. Written as DNA, the CDR3 is TGTGCCAGCAGCCTCCTAAGCGGGAGTGGAGACGAGCAGTACTTC. Protein sequence: CASSLLSGSGDEQYF.

This rearrangement joins TRBV7-2 to TRBJ2-1; D may be TRBD2 (6 bases). Trimming left V 3 bases short and J 5 bases short, with 14 bases between. Per the germline V gene, CDR1 is SGHTA and CDR2 is FQGNSA. The CDR3 runs 15 residues. The DNA for the CDR3 is TGTGCCAGCAGCTTGGGACTCGAATTCCACAATGAGCAGTTCTTC. Encoded protein: CASSLGLEFHNEQFF.

This clonotype was counted ten times or more. The rearrangement joins TRBV14 to TRBJ2-7; no reliable D call. Trimming shortened V by 4 bases and J by 9 bases, and 13 bases separated the two germline ends. Germline V gives CDR1 SGHDN, CDR2 FVKESK. The CDR3 spans 12 residues. The CDR3: CASSPVPGTQYF. The CDR3 DNA follows: TGTGCCAGCAGCCCCGTTCCGGGTACGCAGTACTTC.

This clonotype was seen more than once but under ten times. V and J are TRBV5-1 and TRBJ2-2; tentatively, D is TRBD2 (6 bases). CDR3 size: 15 residues. Germline CDR1 SGHRS, CDR2 YFSETQ. The germline V and J ends were trimmed by 7 bases and 5 bases, with 18 bases remaining between them. In DNA, the CDR3 is TGCGCCAGCGGTAACGGGACTTTTACAACCGGGGAGCTGTTTTTT. This codes for CASGNGTFTTGELFF.

This clonotype was seen a handful of times. This sequence joins TRBV5-1 and TRBJ2-7, with D tentatively TRBD1 or TRBD2 (5 bases each). CDR1 is SGHRS and CDR2 is YFSETQ in the germline V gene. V shed 4 bases and J shed 1 base, with 15 bases lying between them. The CDR3 contains 15 residues. The CDR3 DNA reads TGCGCCAGCAGCCCGTCATTGGGGGTATCCTACGAGCAGTACTTC. It specifies CASSPSLGVSYEQYF.

A few counts support this clonotype. The J gene is TRBJ2-1, the V gene TRBV28; 12 bases map to TRBD2. Germline V gives CDR1 MDHEN, CDR2 SYDVKM. V trimming: 4 bases; J trimming: 9 bases; junction bases outside the gene matches: 4. The CDR3 covers 14 residues. For the CDR3, the DNA is TGTGCCAGCAGTTCGCAACTAGCGGGGGGTGAGCAGTTCTTC. This gives the protein CASSSQLAGGEQFF. The whole variable domain, filled in from reference TRBV28 and TRBJ2-1, reads DVKVTQSSRYLVKRTGEKVFLECVQDMDHENMFWYRQDPGLGLRLIYFSYDVKMKEKGDIPEGYSVSREKKERFSLILESASTNQTSMYLCASSSQLAGGEQFFGPGTRLTVL.

This clonotype was recorded at least ten times. This chain uses TRBV12-3 or TRBV12-4 with TRBJ2-2, with D hard to call. The CDR3 is 11 amino acids. V lost 6 bases and J lost 3, with 2 bases in between. CDR3 residues: CASRYTGELFF. In DNA, the CDR3 is TGTGCCAGCAGGTACACCGGGGAGCTGTTTTTT.

The table lists this clonotype with a few counts. The chain combines TRBV10-2 with TRBJ2-7, with D maybe TRBD1 (6 bases). This CDR3 is 15 amino acids long. V was trimmed by 3 bases and J by 3 bases, leaving 15 bases between them. Germline CDR1 is WSHSY and CDR2 is SAAADI. CDR3 nucleotide sequence: TGCGCCAGCAGTGATAGAATGGGACATATCTACGAGCAGTACTTC. Translating it yields CASSDRMGHIYEQYF.